This TCR beta chain was recorded in a study of cytomegalovirus exposure and HLA in healthy donors. Broader study findings: Specificity of a few CMV-associated chains for CMV antigens was verified in vitro.

Assay used: immunoSEQ multiplex PCR; TCRdb lists only in-frame clones, some missing. The sample records about 120,000 clones, over 75% being singletons. The CDR3 contains 13 residues. The germline CDR1 and CDR2 sequences are SGHRS and YFSETQ. Between the trimmed V and J ends, which lost 4 bases and 7 bases, there was a span of 14 bases. In this sample, this clone turned up once. The antigen is unknown. The clonotype originates from a woman between 18 and 29 years old in good health and CMV-seropositive. The sample taken for sequencing was PBMCs. This chain links TRBV5-1 with TRBJ1-2; a possible D gene is TRBD1 (6 bases). The CDR3 region has the DNA TGCGCCAGCAGCCCAGAGGGGGAAGCTGGCTACACCTTC. Protein product: CASSPEGEAGYTF.